The 3 T cell receptor beta chains in this list originate from one sample, sequenced in a study of cytomegalovirus exposure and HLA in healthy donors. Primers: 60 Vbeta forward and 13 Jbeta reverse. Clones were sequenced by immunoSEQ multiplex PCR, and TCRdb holds only the in-frame ones, with some missing. The repertoire holds approximately 110,000 clones, around 76% seen once, with around 13% in the top ten. Sequenced: PBMCs. Receptors were obtained from a woman between 55 and 75 years old in good health and CMV-seropositive.

The chain carries TRBV30 and TRBJ1-4, with D tentatively TRBD1 (6 bases). The CDR3 is 13 amino acids. Germline-derived CDR1 and CDR2 are GTSNPN and SVGIG (reference sequence). V was pared by 0 bases and J by 7 bases, with 9 bases between. The CDR3 reads CAWSVGAGEKLFF. The CDR3 DNA sequence: TGTGCCTGGAGTGTGGGGGCGGGTGAAAAACTGTTTTTT.

The chain is built from TRBV6-5 and TRBJ1-2; 8 nucleotides align to TRBD1. This CDR3 is 15 amino acids long. The germline V gene has CDR1 MNHEY and CDR2 SVGAGI. V shed 2 bases, J shed 4 bases, and the junction held 6 bases outside the gene matches. The CDR3 protein is CASSYGRQGSYGYTF. The DNA of the CDR3 is TGTGCCAGCAGTTACGGCAGACAGGGGAGCTATGGCTACACCTTC.

J is TRBJ2-3 and V is TRBV6-5; no reliable D call. Germline V CDR1 and CDR2: MNHEY, SVGAGI. This CDR3 is built from 13 residues. V was shortened by 2 bases and J by 4 bases, with 7 bases between the two germline ends. In nucleotides, the CDR3 is TGTGCCAGCAGTTACATCACGGCAGATACGCAGTATTTT. It yields the protein CASSYITADTQYF.